The 15 T cell receptor beta chains below come from one sample, sequenced in a study of siplizumab effects on memory and regulatory T cells. Sequencing used immunoSEQ multiplex PCR; TCRdb keeps in-frame clones, though not all of them. The table has approximately 94,000 clones, approximately 94% seen once. The source material was non-Treg CD4+ T cells sorted from blood. The origin of the receptors is a human donor in good health.

The chain couples TRBV18 to TRBJ2-3, with 13 bases fitting TRBD2. V shed 1 base, J shed 3 bases, and the junction held 4 bases outside the gene matches. In germline, CDR1 is KGHSH, CDR2 LQKENI. This CDR3 spans 17 amino acids. The CDR3 spells CASSPRLAGGGTDTQYF. In DNA, the CDR3 is TGTGCCAGCTCACCACGACTAGCGGGAGGTGGGACAGATACGCAGTATTTT.

With regard to this clone: The sample carries other DNA sequences with the same CDR3. The chain links TRBV21-1 to TRBJ2-3. TRBV21-1 is a pseudogene locus. The CDR3 spans 15 residues. CDR3 bases: TGTGCCAGCAGCAAAGATTGGGGTCGCACAGATACGCAGTATTTT. It is translated as CASSKDWGRTDTQYF.

This clone was observed a single time. V is TRBV18 and J is TRBJ2-7; D is ambiguous. This CDR3 is built from 13 residues. Germline CDR1 and CDR2: KGHSH and LQKENI. Trimming took off 2 bases at V and 5 bases at J, with 10 bases between the two ends. CDR3 in DNA: TGTGCCAGCTCACCAGGGGTAATAAACGAGCAGTACTTC. Translated, it gives CASSPGVINEQYF.

The chain couples TRBV10-3 to TRBJ2-5; 10 bases fit TRBD1. The CDR3 has 16 residues. The V gene's germline CDR1 is ENHRY and CDR2 SYGVKD. Trimming at V came to 6 bases and at J to 3 bases, leaving 10 bases not matched to a gene. DNA for the CDR3: TGTGCCATCAGCCGAGCAACCGGGACAGGGGAAGAGACCCAGTACTTC. It yields the protein CAISRATGTGEETQYF.

V usage is TRBV7-8 and J usage is TRBJ2-3, with 8 bases matching TRBD2. Germline V gene data show CDR1 as SGHVS and CDR2 as FQNEAQ. The ends lost 3 bases at V and 2 bases at J; junction bases unmatched: 7. CDR3 length: 16 amino acids. CDR3 protein: CASSFQREGLTDTQYF. In DNA form, the CDR3 reads TGTGCCAGCAGCTTTCAACGGGAGGGCCTCACAGATACGCAGTATTTT. The whole variable domain, filled in from reference TRBV7-8 and TRBJ2-3, reads GAGVSQSPRYKVAKRGQDVALRCDPISGHVSLFWYQQALGQGPEFLTYFQNEAQLDKSGLPSDRFFAERPEGSVSTLKIQRTQQEDSAVYLCASSFQREGLTDTQYFGPGTRLTVL.

This chain uses TRBV2 with TRBJ1-6; 10 bases line up with TRBD1. Trimming cost V 6 bases and J 7 bases; bases outside gene matches: 3. The germline gives CDR1 SNHLY, CDR2 FYNNEI. The CDR3 is made up of 14 amino acids. The CDR3 protein is CASSRGQGNSPLHF. For the CDR3, the DNA is TGTGCCAGCAGCCGGGGACAGGGGAATTCACCCCTCCACTTT.

The chain links TRBV5-1 to TRBJ2-1, with 8 bases aligning to TRBD2. Per germline, CDR1 SGHRS and CDR2 YFSETQ. V was pared by 0 bases and J by 5 bases, with 7 bases of the junction left unmatched. This CDR3 region has 16 residues. The CDR3 reads CASSLAPGGPNNEQFF. In DNA, the CDR3 is TGCGCCAGCAGCTTGGCGCCGGGAGGGCCTAACAATGAGCAGTTCTTC.

V gene TRBV28 combines with J gene TRBJ1-2, with D tentatively TRBD1 (5 bases). The germline V and J ends were trimmed by 7 bases and 8 bases, with 14 bases remaining between them. CDR1 and CDR2 from the germline V gene are MDHEN and SYDVKM. CDR3 length: 12 amino acids. The CDR3 DNA reads TGTGCCAGCAACTCCGGGGGGGTGGGCTACACCTTC. It is translated as CASNSGGVGYTF.

The chain employs TRBV6-5 and TRBJ2-3; D is unresolved. This CDR3 spans 11 amino acids. Germline V gene lookup returns CDR1 MNHEY and CDR2 SVGAGI. The V gene lost 8 bases and the J gene lost 6 bases, with 9 bases spanning the gap. CDR3 DNA sequence: TGTGCCAGCCAATGGGTGGATACGCAGTATTTT. This gives the protein CASQWVDTQYF.

The gene calls are TRBV4-1 and TRBJ2-5, with TRBD2 matching 14 bases. The germline V gene encodes CDR1 MGHRA and CDR2 YSYEKL. This CDR3 spans 14 amino acids. The V segment lost 11 bases and the J segment 3 bases; nucleotides outside the gene matches: 5. CDR3 nucleotide sequence: TGCGCCGGGCGACTAGCGGGAGGGAAAGAGACCCAGTACTTC. It specifies CAGRLAGGKETQYF.

The V gene is TRBV19, the J gene TRBJ2-2; D not certain. The germline gives CDR1 LNHDA, CDR2 SQIVND (reference sequence). Trimming shortened V by 3 bases and J by 5 bases, and 10 bases separated the two germline ends. The CDR3 spans 14 residues. The CDR3 reads CASSIPGLTGELFF. For the CDR3, the DNA is TGTGCCAGTAGTATTCCGGGCCTTACCGGGGAGCTGTTTTTT. The whole variable domain, remainder taken from reference TRBV19 and TRBJ2-2, is DGGITQSPKYLFRKEGQNVTLSCEQNLNHDAMYWYRQDPGQGLRLIYYSQIVNDFQKGDIAEGYSVSREKKESFPLTVTSAQKNPTAFYLCASSIPGLTGELFFGEGSRLTVL.

The chain couples TRBV11-2 to TRBJ2-3; no clear D. The V end lost 0 bases, the J end lost 7 bases, and 5 bases lay between the germline ends. The CDR3 has 12 amino acids. Germline CDR1 is SGHAT and CDR2 is FQNNGV. Here the CDR3 DNA reads TGTGCCAGCAGCTTAGATAGAAATACGCAGTATTTT. Translation gives CASSLDRNTQYF.

The chain uses TRBV5-6 and TRBJ2-5; D not certain. Trimming pared 0 bases from V and 4 bases from J, leaving 7 bases between. Germline V lookup: CDR1 SGHDT, CDR2 YYEEEE. The CDR3 sequence is 13 residues long. CDR3 region: CASSLGQAETQYF. The CDR3 DNA follows: TGTGCCAGCAGCTTGGGGCAGGCAGAGACCCAGTACTTC.

This chain connects TRBV7-8 to TRBJ1-1; 7 nucleotides line up with TRBD1. J lost 5 bases, V lost 6 bases, and 9 bases had no gene match. Germline-derived CDR1 and CDR2 are SGHVS and FQNEAQ. CDR3 length equals 14 residues. The CDR3 DNA reads as TGTGCCAGCAGTCGACAGGGATTGGAGACTGAAGCTTTCTTT. It encodes CASSRQGLETEAFF.

This clone was counted a single time. This chain uses TRBV2 with TRBJ2-3, with a weak D call TRBD2 (5 bases). The germline gives CDR1 SNHLY, CDR2 FYNNEI. The CDR3 is made up of 14 amino acids. V lost 8 bases to trimming and J lost 2 bases, with 14 bases between them. The CDR3 region has the DNA TGTGCCAGCGTAAGGGCGGGCTTCACAGATACGCAGTATTTT. It yields the protein CASVRAGFTDTQYF.